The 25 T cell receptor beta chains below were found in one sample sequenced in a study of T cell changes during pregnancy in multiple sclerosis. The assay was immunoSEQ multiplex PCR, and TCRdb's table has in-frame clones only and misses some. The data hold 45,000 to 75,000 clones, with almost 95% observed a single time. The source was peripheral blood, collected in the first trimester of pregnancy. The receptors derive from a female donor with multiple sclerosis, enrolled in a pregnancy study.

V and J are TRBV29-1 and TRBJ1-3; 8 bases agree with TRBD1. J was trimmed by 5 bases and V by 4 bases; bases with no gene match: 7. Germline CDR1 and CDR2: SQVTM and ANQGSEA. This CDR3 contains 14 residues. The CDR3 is CSVAEHRGRNTIYF. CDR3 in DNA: TGCAGCGTTGCGGAGCACAGGGGGAGAAACACCATATATTTT. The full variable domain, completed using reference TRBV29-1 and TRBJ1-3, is SAVISQKPSRDICQRGTSLTIQCQVDSQVTMMFWYRQQPGQSLTLIATANQGSEATYESGFVIDKFPISRPNLTFSTLTVSNMSPEDSSIYLCSVAEHRGRNTIYFGEGSWLTVV.

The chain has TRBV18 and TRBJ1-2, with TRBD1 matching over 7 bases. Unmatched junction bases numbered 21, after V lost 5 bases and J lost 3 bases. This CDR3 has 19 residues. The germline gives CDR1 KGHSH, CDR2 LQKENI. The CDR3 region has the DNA TGTGCCAGCTCATCATTCCCCGGGACAGTTGGTTTGAGGGACTATGGCTACACCTTC. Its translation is CASSSFPGTVGLRDYGYTF.

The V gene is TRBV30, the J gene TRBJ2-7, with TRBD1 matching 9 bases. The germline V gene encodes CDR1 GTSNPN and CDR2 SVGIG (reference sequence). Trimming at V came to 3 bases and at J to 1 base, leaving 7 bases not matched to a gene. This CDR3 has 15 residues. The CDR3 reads CAWRTGQGPSYEQYF. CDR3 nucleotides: TGTGCCTGGAGAACGGGACAGGGCCCTTCCTACGAGCAGTACTTC.

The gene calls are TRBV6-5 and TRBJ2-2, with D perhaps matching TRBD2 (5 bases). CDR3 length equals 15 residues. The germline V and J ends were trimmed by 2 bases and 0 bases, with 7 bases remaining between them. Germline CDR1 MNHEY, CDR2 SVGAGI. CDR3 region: CASSYERSNTGELFF. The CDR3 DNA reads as TGTGCCAGCAGTTACGAGCGGTCGAACACCGGGGAGCTGTTTTTT.

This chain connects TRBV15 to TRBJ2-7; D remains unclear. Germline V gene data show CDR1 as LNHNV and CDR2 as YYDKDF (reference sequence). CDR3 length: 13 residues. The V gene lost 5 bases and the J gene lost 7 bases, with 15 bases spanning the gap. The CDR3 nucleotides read TGTGCCACCAGCGACCCGCGGAAAGTGGAGCAGTACTTC. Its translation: CATSDPRKVEQYF.

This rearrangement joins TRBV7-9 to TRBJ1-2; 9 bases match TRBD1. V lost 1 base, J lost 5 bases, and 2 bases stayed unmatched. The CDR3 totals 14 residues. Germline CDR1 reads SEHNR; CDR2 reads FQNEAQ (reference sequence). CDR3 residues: CASSLVGQGYGYTF. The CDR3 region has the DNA TGTGCCAGCAGCTTAGTCGGACAGGGGTATGGCTACACCTTC. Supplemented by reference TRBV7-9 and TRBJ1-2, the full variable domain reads DTGVSQNPRHKITKRGQNVTFRCDPISEHNRLYWYRQTLGQGPEFLTYFQNEAQLEKSRLLSDRFSAERPKGSFSTLEIQRTEQGDSAMYLCASSLVGQGYGYTFGSGTRLTVV.

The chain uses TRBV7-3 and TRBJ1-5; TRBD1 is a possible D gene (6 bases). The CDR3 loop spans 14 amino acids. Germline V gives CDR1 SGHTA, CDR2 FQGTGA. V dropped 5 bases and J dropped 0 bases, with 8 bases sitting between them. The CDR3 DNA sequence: TGTGCCAGCAGCGCGACAGGTAGCAATCAGCCCCAGCATTTT. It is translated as CASSATGSNQPQHF.

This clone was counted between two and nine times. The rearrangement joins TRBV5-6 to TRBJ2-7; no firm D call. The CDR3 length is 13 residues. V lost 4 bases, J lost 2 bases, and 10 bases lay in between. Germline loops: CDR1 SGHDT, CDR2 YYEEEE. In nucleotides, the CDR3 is TGTGCCAGCAGCCCGTCTAGAGCCTACGAGCAGTACTTC. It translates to CASSPSRAYEQYF.

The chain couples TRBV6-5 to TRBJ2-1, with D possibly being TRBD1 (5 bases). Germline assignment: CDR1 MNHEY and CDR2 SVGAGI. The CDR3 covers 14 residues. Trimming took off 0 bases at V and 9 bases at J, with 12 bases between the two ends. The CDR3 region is CASSYSDSSFEQFF. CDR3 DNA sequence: TGTGCCAGCAGTTACTCCGACAGCTCGTTTGAGCAGTTCTTC.

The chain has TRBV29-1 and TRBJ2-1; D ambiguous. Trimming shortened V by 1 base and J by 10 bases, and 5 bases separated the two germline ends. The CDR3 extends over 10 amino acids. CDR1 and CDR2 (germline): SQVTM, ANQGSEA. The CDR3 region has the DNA TGCAGCGTTGAAGGGCCCGAGCAGTTCTTC. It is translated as CSVEGPEQFF.

DNA of the CDR3: TGCAGTGCCTTTGCCTACGAGCAGTACTTC. Amino acid sequence: CSAFAYEQYF. The chain carries TRBV20-1 and TRBJ2-7; no clear D gene. This CDR3 spans 10 amino acids. V was shortened by 6 bases and J by 2 bases, with 5 bases between the two germline ends. Per germline, CDR1 DFQATT and CDR2 SNEGSKA (reference sequence).

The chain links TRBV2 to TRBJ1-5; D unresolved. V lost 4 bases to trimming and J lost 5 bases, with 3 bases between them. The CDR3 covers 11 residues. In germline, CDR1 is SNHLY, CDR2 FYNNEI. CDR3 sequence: CASSGDQPQHF. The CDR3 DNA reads TGTGCCAGCAGTGGAGATCAGCCCCAGCATTTT.

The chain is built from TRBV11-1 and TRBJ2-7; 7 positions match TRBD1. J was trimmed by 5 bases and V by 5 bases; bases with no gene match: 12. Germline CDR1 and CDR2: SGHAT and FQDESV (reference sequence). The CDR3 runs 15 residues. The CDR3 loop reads CASSVPGQSHHEQYF. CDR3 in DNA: TGTGCCAGCAGCGTACCGGGACAGTCTCACCACGAGCAGTACTTC. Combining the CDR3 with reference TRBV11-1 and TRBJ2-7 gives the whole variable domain EAEVAQSPRYKITEKSQAVAFWCDPISGHATLYWYRQILGQGPELLVQFQDESVVDDSQLPKDRFSAERLKGVDSTLKIQPAELGDSAMYLCASSVPGQSHHEQYFGPGTRLTVT.

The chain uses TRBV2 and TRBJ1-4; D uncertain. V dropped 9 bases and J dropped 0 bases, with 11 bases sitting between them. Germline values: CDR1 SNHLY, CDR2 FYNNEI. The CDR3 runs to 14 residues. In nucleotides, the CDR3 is TGTGCCAGTCACAGTGAACCAACTAATGAAAAACTGTTTTTT. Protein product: CASHSEPTNEKLFF.

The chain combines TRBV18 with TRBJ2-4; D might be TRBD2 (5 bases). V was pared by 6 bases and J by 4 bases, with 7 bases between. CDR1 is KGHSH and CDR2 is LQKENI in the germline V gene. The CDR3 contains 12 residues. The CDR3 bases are TGTGCCAGCTCTGGGGAGAAAAACATTCAGTACTTC. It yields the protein CASSGEKNIQYF.

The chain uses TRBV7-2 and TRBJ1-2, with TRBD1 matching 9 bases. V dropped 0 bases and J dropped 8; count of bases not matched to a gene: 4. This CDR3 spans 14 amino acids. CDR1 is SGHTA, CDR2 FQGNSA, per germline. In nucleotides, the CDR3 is TGTGCCAGCAGCTTAGCGCGGGACAGGGCGGGCTACACCTTC. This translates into CASSLARDRAGYTF. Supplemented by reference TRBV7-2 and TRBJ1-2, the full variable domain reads GAGVSQSPSNKVTEKGKDVELRCDPISGHTALYWYRQSLGQGLEFLIYFQGNSAPDKSGLPSDRFSAERTGGSVSTLTIQRTQQEDSAVYLCASSLARDRAGYTFGSGTRLTVV.

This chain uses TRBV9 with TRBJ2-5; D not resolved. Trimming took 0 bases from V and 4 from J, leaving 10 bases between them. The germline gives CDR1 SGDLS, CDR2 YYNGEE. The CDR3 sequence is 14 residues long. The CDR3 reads CASSVAPFSETQYF. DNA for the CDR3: TGTGCCAGCAGCGTAGCCCCGTTCTCAGAGACCCAGTACTTC.

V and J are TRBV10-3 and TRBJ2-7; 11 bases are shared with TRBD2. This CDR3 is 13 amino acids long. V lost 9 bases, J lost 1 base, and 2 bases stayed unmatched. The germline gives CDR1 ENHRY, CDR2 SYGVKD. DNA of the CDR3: TGTGCCATGGGGACTAGCGGATCCTACGAGCAGTACTTC. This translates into CAMGTSGSYEQYF.

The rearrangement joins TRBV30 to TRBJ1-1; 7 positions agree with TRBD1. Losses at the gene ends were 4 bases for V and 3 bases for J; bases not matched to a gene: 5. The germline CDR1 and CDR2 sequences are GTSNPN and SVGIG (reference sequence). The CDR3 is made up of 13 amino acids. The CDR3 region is CAWNRGGYTEAFF. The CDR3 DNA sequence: TGTGCCTGGAACAGGGGCGGGTACACTGAAGCTTTCTTT.

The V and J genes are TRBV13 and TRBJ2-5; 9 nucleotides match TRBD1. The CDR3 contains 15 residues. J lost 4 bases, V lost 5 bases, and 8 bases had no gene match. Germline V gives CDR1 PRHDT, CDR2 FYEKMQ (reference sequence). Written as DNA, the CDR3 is TGTGCCAGCAGCGTGGGACAGGGCTCCTCAGAGACCCAGTACTTC. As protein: CASSVGQGSSETQYF.

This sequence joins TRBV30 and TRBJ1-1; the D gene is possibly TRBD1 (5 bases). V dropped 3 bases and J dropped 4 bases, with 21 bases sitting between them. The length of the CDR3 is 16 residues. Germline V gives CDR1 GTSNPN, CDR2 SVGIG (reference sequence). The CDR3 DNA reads TGTGCCTGGAGCCCCCGTATAAGGACAAGGGGCACTGAAGCTTTCTTT. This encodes CAWSPRIRTRGTEAFF.

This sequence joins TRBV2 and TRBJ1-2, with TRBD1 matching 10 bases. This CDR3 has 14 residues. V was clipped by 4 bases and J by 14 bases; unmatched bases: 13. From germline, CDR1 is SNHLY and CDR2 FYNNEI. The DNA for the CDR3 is TGTGCCAGCAGTGGCATGGGACAGGGGCCCGAGGCGACCTTC. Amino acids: CASSGMGQGPEATF.

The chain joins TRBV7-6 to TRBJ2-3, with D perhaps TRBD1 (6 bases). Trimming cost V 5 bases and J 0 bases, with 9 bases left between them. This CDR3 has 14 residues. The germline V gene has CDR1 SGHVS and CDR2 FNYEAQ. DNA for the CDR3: TGTGCCAGCAGCATGGGACAAAGCACAGATACGCAGTATTTT. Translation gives CASSMGQSTDTQYF.

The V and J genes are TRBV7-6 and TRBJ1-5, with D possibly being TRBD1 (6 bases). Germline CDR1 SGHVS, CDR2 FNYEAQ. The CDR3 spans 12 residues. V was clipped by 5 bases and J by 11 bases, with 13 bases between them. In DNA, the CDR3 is TGTGCCAGCAGCCCGGACAGAGTGGCCCAGCATTTT. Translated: CASSPDRVAQHF.

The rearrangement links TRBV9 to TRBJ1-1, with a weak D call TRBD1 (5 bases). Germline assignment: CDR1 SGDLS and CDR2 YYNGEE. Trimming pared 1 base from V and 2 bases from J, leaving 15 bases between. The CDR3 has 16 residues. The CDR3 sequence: CASSVLDTLLNTEAFF. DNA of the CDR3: TGTGCCAGCAGCGTACTGGACACCCTACTAAACACTGAAGCTTTCTTT.